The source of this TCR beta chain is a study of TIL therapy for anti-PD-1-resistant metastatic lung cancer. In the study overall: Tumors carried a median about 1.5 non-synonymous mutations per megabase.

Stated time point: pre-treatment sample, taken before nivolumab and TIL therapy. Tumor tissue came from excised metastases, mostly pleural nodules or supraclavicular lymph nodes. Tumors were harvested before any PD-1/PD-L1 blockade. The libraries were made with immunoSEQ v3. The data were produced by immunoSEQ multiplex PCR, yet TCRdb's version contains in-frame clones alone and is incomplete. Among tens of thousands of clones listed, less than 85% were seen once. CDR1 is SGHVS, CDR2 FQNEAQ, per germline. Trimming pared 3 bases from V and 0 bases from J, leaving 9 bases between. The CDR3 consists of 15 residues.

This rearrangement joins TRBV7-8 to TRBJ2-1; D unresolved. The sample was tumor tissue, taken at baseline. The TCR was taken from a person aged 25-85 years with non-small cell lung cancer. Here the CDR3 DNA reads TGTGCCAGCAGCTTTTCGGAGAGCTCCTACAATGAGCAGTTCTTC. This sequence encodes CASSFSESSYNEQFF.